Each of the 29 T cell receptor beta chains below was sequenced from the same sample in a study of blood T cell repertoires in COVID-19 (dated by TCRdb to about 2020). The library was prepared using the immunoSEQ multiplex PCR assay. Drawn from immuneACCESS, this table holds only the in-frame rearrangements with V and J called that TCRdb kept. Clones are partly lost; checked studies trace under half to an unresolved V gene and leave the rest unexplained. This sample holds roughly 50,000 clones; roughly 90% were observed only once. Of the sample, roughly 3.6% falls within the top ten clones. Input material: peripheral blood. The receptors come from a man aged 45 to 65 with acute or convalescent COVID-19.

The gene calls are TRBV9 and TRBJ2-2; a possible D gene is TRBD2 (6 bases). The V gene's germline CDR1 is SGDLS and CDR2 YYNGEE. The CDR3 contains 15 residues. The V gene lost 1 base and the J gene lost 4 bases, with 11 bases spanning the gap. CDR3 in DNA: TGTGCCAGCAGCGTACAGGGACTTATCACCGGGGAGCTGTTTTTT. Its translation is CASSVQGLITGELFF.

V gene TRBV7-9 combines with J gene TRBJ1-2; D possibly corresponds to TRBD1 (6 bases). Trimming took off 8 bases at V and 0 bases at J, with 10 bases between the two ends. The CDR3 is made up of 13 amino acids. Germline CDR1 and CDR2: SEHNR and FQNEAQ (reference sequence). The CDR3 nucleotides are TGTGCCAGCGGGACACCTCCTAACTATGGCTACACCTTC. This codes for CASGTPPNYGYTF.

The chain joins TRBV4-3 to TRBJ1-4; TRBD1 is a possible D gene (5 bases). Trimming cost V 0 bases and J 3 bases, with 17 bases left between them. Per the germline V gene, CDR1 is LGHNA and CDR2 is YSLEER. The CDR3 extends over 18 amino acids. The CDR3, as DNA: TGCGCCAGCAGCCAAGATCTAAGGGGCGGTGAAGCTAATGAAAAACTGTTTTTT. It yields the protein CASSQDLRGGEANEKLFF.

This clone came up a few times. V usage is TRBV24-1 and J usage is TRBJ2-7; a possible D gene is TRBD1 (5 bases). Germline CDR1 KGHDR, CDR2 SFDVKD. CDR3 length: 15 residues. Trimming removed 5 bases at V and 1 base at J, with 14 bases between. This chain's CDR3 is CATSGDRGSSYEQYF. The CDR3 DNA reads as TGTGCCACCAGTGGGGATAGGGGATCTTCCTACGAGCAGTACTTC.

The gene calls are TRBV12-3 or TRBV12-4 and TRBJ1-5; no firm D call. There are 13 residues in the CDR3. The V gene lost 5 bases and the J gene lost 10 bases, with 15 bases spanning the gap. The CDR3 sequence is CASSPRLPGPQHF. CDR3 DNA: TGTGCCAGCAGTCCCCGCCTGCCCGGTCCCCAGCATTTT.

V is TRBV7-2 and J is TRBJ2-3; TRBD2 agrees at 8 bases. CDR1 is SGHTA, CDR2 FQGNSA, per germline. V was pared by 0 bases and J by 2 bases, with 16 bases of the junction left unmatched. The CDR3 totals 20 residues. The CDR3 is CASSLATRQRRGGYTDTQYF. DNA for the CDR3: TGTGCCAGCAGCTTAGCGACCCGGCAACGTCGGGGGGGTTACACAGATACGCAGTATTTT.

The chain couples TRBV5-1 to TRBJ2-5; TRBD2 matches 9 bases. Germline loops: CDR1 SGHRS, CDR2 YFSETQ. The CDR3 is 13 residues long. After removal of 5 bases from V and 3 bases from J, the junction contained 2 bases not matched to a gene. The CDR3: CASSSGSEETQYF. Written as DNA, the CDR3 is TGCGCCAGCAGTAGCGGGAGCGAAGAGACCCAGTACTTC.

The rearrangement links TRBV19 to TRBJ2-7; 10 bases map to TRBD2. V was clipped by 3 bases and J by 7 bases; unmatched bases: 12. The CDR3 contains 16 residues. Germline V lookup: CDR1 LNHDA, CDR2 SQIVND (reference sequence). DNA of the CDR3: TGTGCCAGTAGTATCAACGAAGGACTAGCGGTACGGGAGCAGTACTTC. Its protein product is CASSINEGLAVREQYF.

The CDR3 spells CATSDNVRVGGELFF. DNA for the CDR3: TGTGCCACCAGTGATAATGTCCGGGTGGGCGGGGAGCTGTTTTTT. V usage is TRBV24-1 and J usage is TRBJ2-2; D is uncertain. Germline CDR1 and CDR2: KGHDR and SFDVKD. The CDR3 is 15 residues long. Trimming removed 3 bases from V and 7 bases from J, with 14 bases in between.

This clone has a single count. The gene calls are TRBV3-1 (or the pseudogene TRBV3-2) and TRBJ1-1, with 7 positions matching TRBD1. V shed 4 bases, J shed 1 base, and the junction held 0 bases outside the gene matches. Germline loops: CDR1 LGHDT, CDR2 YNNKEL (reference sequence). The CDR3 length is 13 residues. CDR3 coding DNA: TGTGCCAGCAGCCGGACAGGGAACACTGAAGCTTTCTTT. Translated, it gives CASSRTGNTEAFF.

This chain links TRBV19 with TRBJ2-7; unclear D gene. The V end was cut by 10 bases, the J end by 3 bases, with 13 bases between. The CDR3 is 12 amino acids. Germline V gene lookup returns CDR1 LNHDA and CDR2 SQIVND (reference sequence). DNA for the CDR3: TGTGCCACCGTGACGGGTGACTACGAGCAGTACTTC. This encodes CATVTGDYEQYF.

The chain has TRBV5-6 and TRBJ1-6, with unresolved D. V dropped 4 bases and J dropped 0 bases, with 11 bases sitting between them. The CDR3 runs to 16 residues. Germline CDR1 reads SGHDT; CDR2 reads YYEEEE. The CDR3 DNA reads as TGTGCCAGCAGCCCCGGGGATAGCTCCTATAATTCACCCCTCCACTTT. This codes for CASSPGDSSYNSPLHF.

In its sample, this clone was seen once. The V gene is TRBV5-1, the J gene TRBJ2-5, with 14 bases matching TRBD2. The junction had 19 bases not matched to a gene; V was cut back by 1 base and J by 2 bases. This CDR3 is built from 22 residues. Germline loops: CDR1 SGHRS, CDR2 YFSETQ. The CDR3, as DNA: TGCGCCAGCAGCTTGCCCTCCGGGACTAGCGGGAGAGAACGCGGGTCACAAGAGACCCAGTACTTC. The encoded protein is CASSLPSGTSGRERGSQETQYF.

The chain combines TRBV15 with TRBJ1-5; TRBD1 matches at 7 bases. The length of the CDR3 is 14 residues. Trimming cost V 6 bases and J 3 bases; bases outside gene matches: 5. Germline V gene data show CDR1 as LNHNV and CDR2 as YYDKDF (reference sequence). This CDR3 reads CATRSGTVNQPQHF. CDR3 DNA sequence: TGTGCCACCAGGTCCGGGACAGTCAATCAGCCCCAGCATTTT.

The chain is built from TRBV29-1 and TRBJ2-7; TRBD1 matches at 8 bases. The CDR3 loop spans 13 amino acids. Germline CDR1 and CDR2: SQVTM and ANQGSEA. With 7 bases clipped from V and 1 base from J, the junction kept 6 bases outside the gene matches. Here the CDR3 DNA reads TGCAGCGCCGAGGACAGGGCTTCCTACGAGCAGTACTTC. Translated: CSAEDRASYEQYF.

V and J are TRBV7-9 and TRBJ1-6; a possible D gene is TRBD1 (5 bases). The V gene's germline CDR1 is SEHNR and CDR2 FQNEAQ (reference sequence). The CDR3 is made up of 15 amino acids. Trimming left V 1 base short and J 7 bases short, with 11 bases between. CDR3 bases: TGTGCCAGCAGCTTAGGGGCCCAGGGAAATTCACCCCTCCACTTT. Translating it yields CASSLGAQGNSPLHF. Using reference TRBV7-9 and TRBJ1-6 for the parts outside the CDR3, the full variable domain is DTGVSQNPRHKITKRGQNVTFRCDPISEHNRLYWYRQTLGQGPEFLTYFQNEAQLEKSRLLSDRFSAERPKGSFSTLEIQRTEQGDSAMYLCASSLGAQGNSPLHFGNGTRLTVT.

This rearrangement joins TRBV6-5 to TRBJ1-1, with D unclear. CDR3 size: 14 residues. V was cut by 10 bases and J by 4 bases, with 19 bases left in between. Per the germline V gene, CDR1 is MNHEY and CDR2 is SVGAGI. CDR3: CATAGYSSVTEAFF. The CDR3 nucleotides are TGTGCCACCGCCGGGTATAGTAGTGTCACTGAAGCTTTCTTT.

This rearrangement joins TRBV5-1 to TRBJ1-5, with D uncertain. The CDR3 sequence is 15 residues long. V lost 4 bases and J lost 4, with 15 bases in between. Germline-derived CDR1 and CDR2 are SGHRS and YFSETQ. CDR3 DNA sequence: TGCGCCAGCAGCCCCCGAGGAGAGATTAATCAGCCCCAGCATTTT. Protein sequence: CASSPRGEINQPQHF.

This clone was counted a few times. V and J are TRBV14 and TRBJ2-7; tentatively, D is TRBD2 (7 bases). Germline V gene lookup returns CDR1 SGHDN and CDR2 FVKESK. V shed 4 bases and J shed 3 bases, with 19 bases lying between them. The CDR3 spans 16 residues. The CDR3 nucleotides are TGTGCCAGCAGCCCGGTGGGGGGGCCATCTATCTACGAGCAGTACTTC. This codes for CASSPVGGPSIYEQYF.

This rearrangement joins TRBV10-3 to TRBJ2-3; a possible D gene is TRBD2 (7 bases). Deletions cut 10 bases from V and 1 base from J, with 18 bases between. The CDR3 covers 15 residues. Looked up from germline, CDR1 is ENHRY and CDR2 is SYGVKD. The chain's CDR3 is CATQEGGRGTDTQYF. The CDR3 DNA is TGTGCCACCCAAGAAGGGGGGAGGGGCACAGATACGCAGTATTTT.

V gene TRBV6-1 combines with J gene TRBJ2-1; 7 positions match TRBD2. Germline loops: CDR1 MNHNS, CDR2 SASEGT. V shed 0 bases and J 2 bases; nucleotides not matched to a gene: 4. The CDR3 totals 16 residues. CDR3 coding DNA: TGTGCCAGCAGTGAAGCGGGGGGGACTACCTACAATGAGCAGTTCTTC. Translated: CASSEAGGTTYNEQFF.

This clone was seen just once. The CDR3 is CAWSTHYQAGGPNEQFF. The CDR3 DNA follows: TGTGCCTGGAGCACACATTACCAGGCGGGAGGGCCGAATGAGCAGTTCTTC. This chain connects TRBV30 to TRBJ2-1; 9 nucleotides agree with TRBD2. The CDR3 loop spans 17 amino acids. In germline, CDR1 is GTSNPN, CDR2 SVGIG (reference sequence). With V trimmed by 3 bases and J by 7 bases, 16 bases remained unmatched.

This chain connects TRBV4-2 to TRBJ1-2; perhaps TRBD1 as D (6 bases). The CDR3 has 16 amino acids. Trimming pared 0 bases from V and 4 bases from J, leaving 15 bases between. Per the germline V gene, CDR1 is LGHNA and CDR2 is YNFKEQ. CDR3 sequence: CASSQDWGGAVYGYTF. In DNA, the CDR3 is TGTGCCAGCAGCCAAGACTGGGGGGGGGCTGTCTATGGCTACACCTTC.

This chain links TRBV6-4 with TRBJ2-7; TRBD1 aligns across 11 bases. The CDR3 consists of 14 residues. V lost 5 bases to trimming and J lost 5 bases; unmatched junction nucleotides: 5. Germline CDR1 MRHNA, CDR2 SNTAGT. The CDR3 loop is CASSLRTGGDEQYF. CDR3 DNA: TGTGCCAGCAGTCTCAGGACAGGGGGCGACGAGCAGTACTTC.

The chain joins TRBV27 to TRBJ2-3; TRBD2 matches at 12 bases. The V segment lost 6 bases and the J segment 6 bases; nucleotides outside the gene matches: 4. CDR3 length: 14 amino acids. Germline lookup yields CDR1 MNHEY and CDR2 SMNVEV (reference sequence). Here the CDR3 reads CASRTGTSGDTQYF. The CDR3 nucleotides are TGTGCCAGCAGAACGGGGACTAGCGGGGATACGCAGTATTTT.

Turning to this clone: Other DNA sequences of this sample code for an identical CDR3. The chain carries TRBV18 and TRBJ1-2; 8 bases map to TRBD1. CDR1 is KGHSH and CDR2 is LQKENI in the germline V gene. Germline trimming cut 3 bases from V and 4 bases from J; bases unmatched to any gene: 1. The CDR3 spans 13 residues. CDR3 sequence reads: CASSPDRGYGYTF. CDR3 DNA sequence: TGTGCCAGCTCACCCGACAGGGGCTATGGCTACACCTTC.

This clone was counted a single time. This chain's CDR3 is CASSFRDIDYEQYF. Here the CDR3 DNA reads TGCGCCAGCAGCTTCCGGGACATAGACTACGAGCAGTACTTC. The chain recombines TRBV5-1 with TRBJ2-7; D possibly corresponds to TRBD1 (6 bases). Looked up from germline, CDR1 is SGHRS and CDR2 is YFSETQ. The CDR3 is made up of 14 amino acids. The ends were cut back, 2 bases at V and 3 bases at J, with 12 bases in the middle. Full variable domain (outside the CDR3, taken from reference TRBV5-1 and TRBJ2-7): KAGVTQTPRYLIKTRGQQVTLSCSPISGHRSVSWYQQTPGQGLQFLFEYFSETQRNKGNFPGRFSGRQFSNSRSEMNVSTLELGDSALYLCASSFRDIDYEQYFGPGTRLTVT.

J is TRBJ2-7 and V is TRBV10-2, with 11 bases aligning to TRBD1. There are 15 residues in the CDR3. The V and J ends lost 6 bases and 2 bases, in that order; junction bases with no gene match: 6. CDR1 is WSHSY and CDR2 is SAAADI in the germline V gene. CDR3 residues: CASSRPGQGAYEQYF. The DNA for the CDR3 is TGCGCCAGCAGCCGACCGGGACAGGGGGCCTACGAGCAGTACTTC.

The chain recombines TRBV11-2 with TRBJ2-7, with D possibly matching TRBD1 (6 bases). The CDR3 loop spans 14 amino acids. Germline loops: CDR1 SGHAT, CDR2 FQNNGV. The germline V and J ends were trimmed by 1 base and 4 bases, with 11 bases remaining between them. CDR3 in DNA: TGTGCCAGCAGCTTAGGTCAGGGGATGTACGAGCAGTACTTC. As protein: CASSLGQGMYEQYF.